Listed below are T cell receptor beta chains from one sample, sequenced in a study of Graves' ophthalmopathy and Graves' hyperthyroidism. TCRdb analysed the multiplex PCR reads with MiXCR anew, one entry per CDR3 protein. Counted here are 500,000 to 800,000 distinct CDR3 sequences, over 40% occurring once; the ten biggest clones make up over 2.5%. Material: peripheral blood. The receptors were sampled from an adult man with Graves' ophthalmopathy. Both conserved end residues are part of each CDR3. D genes are given only for firm matches. Some rows have no size entry. The others give once, few or many, or a class for an expanded clone.

V	J	D	size	DNA	CDR3
TRBV19	TRBJ2-7	TRBD1	many	TGTGCCAGTAGTATAGTTGGGGACAGCTACGAGCAGTACTTC	CASSIVGDSYEQYF
TRBV29-1	TRBJ1-2	NA	NA	TGCAGCGTTGCGGAAGTGGGGGGCTACACCTTC	CSVAEVGGYTF
TRBV5-5	TRBJ2-2	TRBD1	few	TGTGCCAGCAGCAGACAGGGGACCCGGGAGCTGTTTTTT	CASSRQGTRELFF
TRBV29-1	TRBJ1-5	NA	NA	TGCAGCGTCAGGACAGCTCAAGAGACCCAGCATTTT	CSVRTAQETQHF
TRBV20-1	TRBJ1-6	NA	many	TGCAGTGCTAGATCTAACCTAGGCCAGCTCCACTTT	CSARSNLGQLHF
TRBV7-9	TRBJ2-7	NA	few	TGTGCCAGCAGTTACGGGGAGATCTACGAGCAGTACTTC	CASSYGEIYEQYF
TRBV3-1	TRBJ2-5	NA	many	TGTGGGCCCGAGACCCAGTACTTC	CGPETQYF
TRBV5-1	TRBJ2-6	NA	many	TGCGCCAGCAGCTTCCGTTTAGTCGGGGCCAACGTCCTGACTTTC	CASSFRLVGANVLTF
TRBV2	TRBJ1-3	NA	NA	TGTGCCAGCAGTGAAGCGGTAAAGAACACCATATATTTT	CASSEAVKNTIYF
TRBV10-2	TRBJ1-5	NA	NA	TGCGCCAGCGTTTCGGGGGCGGGCAATGAGCCCCAGCATTTT	CASVSGAGNEPQHF
TRBV20-1	TRBJ1-2	NA	NA	TGCAGTGCTAGAGAGGCCAGCGCTAACTATGGCTACACCTTC	CSAREASANYGYTF
TRBV6-5	TRBJ1-5	NA	many	TGTGCCAGCAGTAGGACCCAAGGAGGCAATCAGCCCCAGCATTTT	CASSRTQGGNQPQHF
TRBV12-3/TRBV12-4	TRBJ2-5	NA	many	TGTGCCAGCAGTTTGGAGGGTCGTGGGGCTTCGGAGACCCAGTACTTC	CASSLEGRGASETQYF
TRBV7-2	TRBJ2-2	NA	NA	TGTGCCAGCAGCGATGTATTCCGGAGTGGGGAGCTGTTTTTT	CASSDVFRSGELFF
TRBV6-5	TRBJ2-2	TRBD2	NA	TGTGCCAGCAGGGAGCGGGGAGTCGGGGAGCTGTTTTTT	CASRERGVGELFF
TRBV20-1	TRBJ1-2	NA	NA	TGCAGTGCTCGCCGAACGACGGATTATGGCTACACCTTC	CSARRTTDYGYTF